Described below is a single T cell receptor (beta chain) sequence and its context. This sample is part of a study of blood T cell repertoires in COVID-19. On the study more broadly: Samples taken during acute and convalescent COVID-19 were collected in the United States, Italy and Spain. The cDNA or gDNA used as material had been derived from T cells, B-cell-depleted T cells, or PBMCs.

The CDR3 length is 15 residues. From germline, CDR1 is SGHAT and CDR2 FQNNGV. The V and J ends lost 3 bases and 1 base, in that order; junction bases with no gene match: 4. Study processing details: Cell counts per sample came from amplifying reference gene primers. Profiled with immunoSEQ multiplex PCR; TCRdb holds only in-frame clones, not every one. The DNA was the basis for D and trimming; V, J and clone size are from that table. Of about 140,000 clones in the sample, about 80% were seen once. The TCR sequence derives from a man aged 70 or older who had recovered from COVID-19. J is TRBJ2-3 and V is TRBV11-2; 7 bases fit TRBD2. What was sequenced was peripheral blood. In nucleotides, the CDR3 is TGTGCCAGCAGCTTCGCGGGAGATGGCACAGATACGCAGTATTTT. Its translation: CASSFAGDGTDTQYF.